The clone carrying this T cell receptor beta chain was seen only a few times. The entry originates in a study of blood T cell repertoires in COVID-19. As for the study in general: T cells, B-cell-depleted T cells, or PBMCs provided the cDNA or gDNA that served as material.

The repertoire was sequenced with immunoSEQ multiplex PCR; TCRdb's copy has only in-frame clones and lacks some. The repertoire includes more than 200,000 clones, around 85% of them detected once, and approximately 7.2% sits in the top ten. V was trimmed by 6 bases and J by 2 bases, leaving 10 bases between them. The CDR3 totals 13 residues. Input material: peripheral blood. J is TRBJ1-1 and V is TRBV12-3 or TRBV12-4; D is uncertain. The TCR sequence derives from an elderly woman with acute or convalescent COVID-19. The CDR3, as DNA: TGTGCCAGCAGCCCGGGAGCCAACACTGAAGCTTTCTTT. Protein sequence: CASSPGANTEAFF.